A single sample gave rise to the 8 T cell receptor beta chains below, sequenced in a study of identical twins. TCRdb fed the 5' RACE reads into MiXCR, producing one record per CDR3 protein. Among approximately 260,000 distinct CDR3 sequences listed, around 8.8% were seen once. In addition, the sample was reused for a study of yellow fever vaccine responses in identical twins.

Source material: CD8+ T cells sorted from blood. The source of these receptors is a woman aged 18 to 35 in good health.

This clonotype came up many times. The V call is TRBV15, the J call TRBJ2-7; D remains ambiguous. The V gene lost 0 bases and the J gene lost 7 bases, with 16 bases spanning the gap. This CDR3 is built from 15 residues. Germline CDR1 reads LNHNV; CDR2 reads YYDKDF (reference sequence). Written as DNA, the CDR3 is TGTGCCACCAGCAGAGATAGGAGTGGAGCTCAGGAGCAGTACTTC. This sequence encodes CATSRDRSGAQEQYF. The whole variable domain, filled in from reference TRBV15 and TRBJ2-7, reads DAMVIQNPRYQVTQFGKPVTLSCSQTLNHNVMYWYQQKSSQAPKLLFHYYDKDFNNEADTPDNFQSRRPNTSFCFLDIRSPGLGDTAMYLCATSRDRSGAQEQYFGPGTRLTVT.

V usage is TRBV21-1 and J usage is TRBJ1-2; the table names TRBD1, a call not compared with the DNA. TRBV21-1 is given as a pseudogene. This CDR3 has 17 residues. The CDR3 loop is CASTDNIPGRSNYGYTF. The CDR3 bases are TGTGCCAGCACCGACAATATTCCGGGACGGAGTAACTATGGCTACACCTTC.

This clonotype was seen at least ten times. The V call is TRBV4-3, the J call TRBJ2-1; 7 bases map to TRBD2. Per the germline V gene, CDR1 is LGHNA and CDR2 is YSLEER. The CDR3 loop spans 16 amino acids. The V segment lost 5 bases and the J segment 0 bases; nucleotides outside the gene matches: 7. The DNA for the CDR3 is TGCGCCAGCAGCGTCTTGCTAGCGGACTCCTACAATGAGCAGTTCTTC. It yields the protein CASSVLLADSYNEQFF.

Only one count was recorded for this clonotype. This chain links TRBV5-6 with TRBJ2-7, with D possibly TRBD2 on 5 matching bases. The CDR3 totals 16 residues. CDR1 is SGHDT, CDR2 YYEEEE, per germline. Between the trimmed V and J ends, which lost 2 bases and 5 bases, there was a span of 20 bases. CDR3 bases: TGTGCCAGCAGCTTAGCCGGCCGGTCAAGCGGCAACGAGCAGTACTTC. It specifies CASSLAGRSSGNEQYF.

This clonotype was recorded a few times. The V gene is TRBV29-1, the J gene TRBJ2-2; 16 bases line up with TRBD2. V lost 7 bases to trimming and J lost 6 bases; unmatched junction nucleotides: 8. The germline V gene has CDR1 SQVTM and CDR2 ANQGSEA. There are 16 residues in the CDR3. The CDR3: CSAQGLAGGPAGELFF. The CDR3 DNA reads TGCAGCGCCCAGGGACTAGCGGGGGGGCCCGCCGGGGAGCTGTTTTTT.

This clonotype was seen a handful of times. Germline and junction disagree at one end, which may indicate a read error. The V call is TRBV9, the J call TRBJ1-2; 7 bases map to TRBD1. The CDR3 has 10 residues. The germline V gene has CDR1 SGDLS and CDR2 YYNGEE. For the CDR3, the DNA is TGTGCCAGCAGCGGGGACAGCCTATCTTTC. Translation: CASSGDSLSF. The full variable domain, completed using reference TRBV9 and TRBJ1-2, is DSGVTQTPKHLITATGQRVTLRCSPRSGDLSVYWYQQSLDQGLQFLIQYYNGEERAKGNILERFSAQQFPDLHSELNLSSLELGDSALYFCASSGDSLSFGSGTRLTVV.

This clonotype showed up just a few times. V usage is TRBV5-1 and J usage is TRBJ2-7; the D gene is possibly TRBD2 (5 bases). Trimming stripped 8 bases from V and 0 bases from J, with 18 bases between. The germline V gene encodes CDR1 SGHRS and CDR2 YFSETQ. The CDR3 is 15 amino acids. The CDR3 DNA reads TGCGCCAGTTATTTTGCCAAGCGGACCTCCTACGAGCAGTACTTC. This codes for CASYFAKRTSYEQYF. The whole variable domain, filled in from reference TRBV5-1 and TRBJ2-7, reads KAGVTQTPRYLIKTRGQQVTLSCSPISGHRSVSWYQQTPGQGLQFLFEYFSETQRNKGNFPGRFSGRQFSNSRSEMNVSTLELGDSALYLCASYFAKRTSYEQYFGPGTRLTVT.

This chain joins TRBV29-1 and TRBJ2-2; 8 bases map to TRBD1. The ends lost 3 bases at V and 0 bases at J; junction bases unmatched: 6. Germline loops: CDR1 SQVTM, CDR2 ANQGSEA. The CDR3 is 16 residues long. CDR3 loop: CSVEIWDRSNTGELFF. CDR3 in DNA: TGCAGCGTTGAGATTTGGGACAGGTCGAACACCGGGGAGCTGTTTTTT.